This entry lists 21 T cell receptor beta chains sequenced from one sample in a study of blood T cell repertoires in COVID-19. Data came from immunoSEQ multiplex PCR; TCRdb stores just in-frame clones and leaves some out. The sample gives 150,000 to 200,000 clones, 70% to 90% of which show up once; approximately 5.4% is in the top ten. Sequenced: PBMCs or T cells enriched from blood (not recorded which). The origin of the receptors is a man aged 40-55 years who had recovered from COVID-19.

The chain employs TRBV9 and TRBJ2-2; 8 bases align to TRBD1. This CDR3 region has 17 residues. Germline loops: CDR1 SGDLS, CDR2 YYNGEE. V lost 0 bases and J lost 4; bases outside the gene matches: 8. CDR3 protein: CASSVGLDRASTGELFF. The DNA for the CDR3 is TGTGCCAGCAGCGTAGGATTGGACAGGGCGAGCACCGGGGAGCTGTTTTTT.

This clone was detected a few times. The chain employs TRBV10-3 and TRBJ1-2; 7 bases agree with TRBD1. V lost 6 bases to trimming and J lost 1 base; unmatched junction nucleotides: 11. This CDR3 is 16 amino acids long. Germline CDR1 ENHRY, CDR2 SYGVKD. Here the CDR3 reads CAIRPGQASDNYGYTF. The CDR3 DNA is TGTGCCATCAGACCTGGACAGGCCTCCGATAACTATGGCTACACCTTC.

This clone came up once. The J gene is TRBJ1-4, the V gene TRBV6-5, with D unresolved. The V end was cut by 7 bases, the J end by 4 bases, with 10 bases between. The CDR3 is 13 residues long. Germline V gene lookup returns CDR1 MNHEY and CDR2 SVGAGI. The CDR3 DNA sequence: TGTGCCAGCAAGAGGCAGCTTAATGAAAAACTGTTTTTT. This codes for CASKRQLNEKLFF.

This clone appeared many times. V is TRBV9 and J is TRBJ2-2; 9 nucleotides match TRBD2. This CDR3 spans 18 amino acids. J gave up 0 bases and V 1 base, and 7 bases lay outside the gene matches. Germline values: CDR1 SGDLS, CDR2 YYNGEE. This chain's CDR3 is CASSVYSGGPANTGELFF. CDR3 coding DNA: TGTGCCAGCAGCGTATATAGCGGGGGCCCCGCGAACACCGGGGAGCTGTTTTTT.

This sequence joins TRBV3-1 (or the pseudogene TRBV3-2) and TRBJ2-1; 10 nucleotides match TRBD2. The J segment lost 4 bases and the V segment lost 5 bases, leaving 5 bases of the junction unmatched. Germline V CDR1 and CDR2: LGHDT, YNNKEL (reference sequence). The CDR3 loop spans 15 amino acids. In DNA form, the CDR3 reads TGTGCCAGCAGCTCAGGACTAGCGGTGTACAATGAGCAGTTCTTC. It encodes CASSSGLAVYNEQFF.

This rearrangement joins TRBV12-3 or TRBV12-4 to TRBJ2-1, with 8 bases matching TRBD1. The ends lost 6 bases at V and 9 bases at J; junction bases unmatched: 7. This CDR3 is 13 amino acids long. CDR3 sequence reads: CASSRTGRGEQFF. In DNA, the CDR3 is TGTGCCAGCAGCCGGACAGGGCGGGGTGAGCAGTTCTTC.

The table lists this clone with a count of one. The chain is built from TRBV19 and TRBJ1-1; maybe TRBD1 (5 bases). CDR1 is LNHDA, CDR2 SQIVND, per germline (reference sequence). This CDR3 is 13 amino acids long. The germline V and J ends were trimmed by 4 bases and 4 bases, with 10 bases remaining between them. The CDR3 DNA reads TGTGCCAGTAGTACCAGGGTGGGCACTGAAGCTTTCTTT. Translation gives CASSTRVGTEAFF.

The CDR3: CASSEASGGAQTQYF. The CDR3 DNA is TGCGCCAGCAGTGAGGCTAGCGGGGGGGCACAGACCCAGTACTTC. The chain is built from TRBV10-2 and TRBJ2-5; 12 bases map to TRBD2. Germline V CDR1 and CDR2: WSHSY, SAAADI. The CDR3 sequence is 15 residues long. V lost 2 bases, J lost 6 bases, and 4 bases stayed unmatched.

The chain is built from TRBV9 and TRBJ2-3; 9 bases align to TRBD2. V was pared by 4 bases and J by 3 bases, with 9 bases of the junction left unmatched. The CDR3 is made up of 16 amino acids. Per the germline V gene, CDR1 is SGDLS and CDR2 is YYNGEE. The CDR3 bases are TGTGCCAGCAGCCTCATACGCGGGGGGGCAACAGATACGCAGTATTTT. Its protein product is CASSLIRGGATDTQYF.

The rearrangement links TRBV19 to TRBJ1-1, with 7 bases identical to TRBD1. V lost 5 bases, J lost 7 bases, and 13 bases stayed unmatched. Germline CDR1 LNHDA, CDR2 SQIVND (reference sequence). The CDR3 extends over 15 amino acids. The CDR3 DNA follows: TGTGCCAGTAGTCCCCGACAGGGAGGAAAAGGTGAAGCTTTCTTT. Amino acids: CASSPRQGGKGEAFF.

This sequence joins TRBV11-2 and TRBJ2-7, with D unclear. The CDR3 spans 12 residues. V gave up 1 base and J gave up 3 bases, with 4 bases separating them. Germline V CDR1 and CDR2: SGHAT, FQNNGV. CDR3 in amino acids: CASSLGVYEQYF. The DNA of the CDR3 is TGTGCCAGCAGCTTAGGAGTCTACGAGCAGTACTTC.

The chain links TRBV5-1 to TRBJ1-2; 7 nucleotides align to TRBD1. The CDR3 runs 16 residues. With V trimmed by 5 bases and J by 2 bases, 12 bases remained unmatched. Germline V CDR1 and CDR2: SGHRS, YFSETQ. The CDR3 sequence: CASRMADRAGNYGYTF. DNA of the CDR3: TGCGCCAGCAGAATGGCAGACAGGGCAGGCAACTATGGCTACACCTTC.

Concerning this clone: The junction departs from germline at one end; a sequencing error may be responsible. The V gene is TRBV19, the J gene TRBJ1-2; D is perhaps TRBD1 (6 bases). CDR3 length equals 14 residues. Looked up from germline, CDR1 is LNHDA and CDR2 is SQIVND (reference sequence). CDR3 coding DNA: TGTGCCAGTAGTACCGGCGGGGGGGCCGCCCCCAAACTATTC. This sequence encodes CASSTGGGAAPKLF.

This chain links TRBV11-3 with TRBJ2-3, with D tentatively TRBD2 (6 bases). The CDR3 contains 14 residues. V dropped 3 bases and J dropped 0 bases, with 7 bases sitting between them. CDR1 is SGHNT and CDR2 is YENEEA in the germline V gene. CDR3 DNA sequence: TGTGCCAGCAGCTTCGGGGGTAGCACAGATACGCAGTATTTT. Translating it yields CASSFGGSTDTQYF.

The genes are TRBV5-1 and TRBJ2-1; D uncertain. Germline V gene lookup returns CDR1 SGHRS and CDR2 YFSETQ. V lost 3 bases, J lost 10 bases, and 17 bases lay in between. The CDR3 loop spans 14 amino acids. DNA for the CDR3: TGCGCCAGCAGCTCGACGACCCGAGACGGGGAGCAGTTCTTC. Its protein product is CASSSTTRDGEQFF.

This chain connects TRBV5-1 to TRBJ2-2; TRBD1 is a possible D gene (5 bases). The CDR3 sequence is 14 residues long. The V and J ends lost 0 bases and 5 bases respectively, with 8 bases between them. Germline CDR1 reads SGHRS; CDR2 reads YFSETQ. This CDR3 reads CASSLAGSTGELFF. The CDR3 coding sequence is TGCGCCAGCAGCTTGGCAGGGTCGACCGGGGAGCTGTTTTTT.

With respect to this clone: In the same sample, other DNA sequences code for this CDR3. The V call is TRBV2, the J call TRBJ2-3, with TRBD2 matching 9 bases. Germline CDR1 SNHLY, CDR2 FYNNEI. This CDR3 has 16 amino acids. With V trimmed by 1 base and J by 2 bases, 4 bases remained unmatched. This CDR3 reads CASSEGRGGVTDTQYF. CDR3 nucleotide sequence: TGTGCCAGCAGTGAAGGGCGGGGGGGTGTCACAGATACGCAGTATTTT.

V gene TRBV3-1 (or the pseudogene TRBV3-2) combines with J gene TRBJ1-2; a possible D gene is TRBD1 (5 bases). The germline V gene has CDR1 LGHDT and CDR2 YNNKEL (reference sequence). This CDR3 contains 13 residues. Between the trimmed V and J ends, which lost 4 bases and 6 bases, there was a span of 12 bases. CDR3 bases: TGTGCCAGCAGCCCTACAGGCCGTGATGGCTACACCTTC. Translating gives CASSPTGRDGYTF.

The chain links TRBV14 to TRBJ2-1; D is uncertain. The CDR3 covers 12 residues. Per germline, CDR1 SGHDN and CDR2 FVKESK. V was shortened by 1 base and J by 15 bases, with 13 bases between the two germline ends. CDR3 residues: CASSQVQSLSFF. The CDR3 nucleotides read TGTGCCAGCAGCCAAGTTCAGTCTTTGTCGTTCTTC.

V usage is TRBV30 and J usage is TRBJ2-5; a weak D match, TRBD1 (5 bases). V shed 0 bases and J shed 5 bases, with 16 bases lying between them. Germline V lookup: CDR1 GTSNPN, CDR2 SVGIG (reference sequence). CDR3 length: 15 amino acids. CDR3 DNA: TGTGCCTGGAGTGTCTTAAGGGGCCTTCGGGAGACCCAGTACTTC. Its protein product is CAWSVLRGLRETQYF.

The chain recombines TRBV6-5 with TRBJ1-3, with a weak D call TRBD1 (5 bases). Germline CDR1 reads MNHEY; CDR2 reads SVGAGI. The CDR3 has 14 amino acids. The V gene lost 6 bases and the J gene lost 0 bases, with 9 bases spanning the gap. The CDR3 nucleotides read TGTGCCAGCAGGGCAGGGTACTCTGGAAACACCATATATTTT. It codes for CASRAGYSGNTIYF.